The 8 T cell receptor beta chains in this list originate from one sample, sequenced in a study of patients and donors after allogeneic stem cell transplantation. TCRdb ran MiXCR on the RT-PCR reads and lists one entry per CDR3 protein. The table lists 200,000 to 250,000 distinct CDR3 sequences, 13% to 15% of them singletons. Sequenced: blood, either unsorted or a sorted T cell fraction (not recorded which). These receptor sequences come from a human donor who was either an allogeneic HSCT recipient or a stem cell or donor lymphocyte infusion donor (not recorded which). It is not recorded whose cells these are; they may come from a transplant donor.

The V gene is TRBV20-1, the J gene TRBJ1-1; a possible D gene is TRBD1 (5 bases). Germline V lookup: CDR1 DFQATT, CDR2 SNEGSKA (reference sequence). The CDR3 totals 13 residues. V was shortened by 5 bases and J by 4 bases, with 14 bases between the two germline ends. The CDR3 DNA reads TGCAGTGCTCCCCTCGTTGGGGGCACTGAAGCTTTCTTT. It codes for CSAPLVGGTEAFF.

This clonotype was detected a few times. The rearrangement uses TRBV30 and TRBJ2-7; 13 nucleotides line up with TRBD2. The CDR3 contains 17 residues. Germline V gene sequence: CDR1 GTSNPN, CDR2 SVGIG (reference sequence). Trimming at V came to 5 bases and at J to 0 bases, leaving 10 bases not matched to a gene. The CDR3 sequence: CAWPPTGTSGNSYEQYF. The CDR3 coding sequence is TGTGCCTGGCCCCCTACTGGGACTAGCGGGAACTCCTACGAGCAGTACTTC. Full variable domain (remainder filled in from reference TRBV30 and TRBJ2-7): SQTIHQWPATLVQPVGSPLSLECTVEGTSNPNLYWYRQAAGRGLQLLFYSVGIGQISSEVPQNLSASRPQDRQFILSSKKLLLSDSGFYLCAWPPTGTSGNSYEQYFGPGTRLTVT.

This clonotype was recorded a few times. This chain connects TRBV5-1 to TRBJ2-7; a possible D gene is TRBD1 (7 bases). The CDR3 spans 14 residues. Germline V gene sequence: CDR1 SGHRS, CDR2 YFSETQ. Trimming left V 0 bases short and J 6 bases short, with 13 bases between. The DNA for the CDR3 is TGCGCCAGCAGCTTGGTCACAGGGGAGGTCGAGCAGTACTTC. It codes for CASSLVTGEVEQYF.

This clonotype was observed at least ten times. The chain uses TRBV18 and TRBJ2-7; no clear D gene. The CDR3 covers 12 residues. The ends were cut back, 4 bases at V and 4 bases at J, with 8 bases in the middle. Per the germline V gene, CDR1 is KGHSH and CDR2 is LQKENI. This CDR3 is CASSLRGYEQYF. The CDR3 nucleotides read TGTGCCAGCTCACTCAGAGGATACGAGCAGTACTTC.

V usage is TRBV20-1 and J usage is TRBJ2-1; 14 bases agree with TRBD2. Germline CDR1 DFQATT, CDR2 SNEGSKA (reference sequence). CDR3 length: 13 amino acids. V lost 6 bases, J lost 8 bases, and 3 bases stayed unmatched. DNA of the CDR3: TGCAGTGCGGGACTAGCGGGGGTTTATGAGCAGTTCTTC. Its translation: CSAGLAGVYEQFF.

V gene TRBV9 combines with J gene TRBJ1-2; the D gene is possibly TRBD1 (5 bases). Germline assignment: CDR1 SGDLS and CDR2 YYNGEE. The CDR3 has 17 amino acids. The ends were cut back, 0 bases at V and 1 base at J, with 16 bases in the middle. The CDR3 region is CASSVAQGRGGNYGYTF. The CDR3 DNA follows: TGTGCCAGCAGCGTAGCTCAAGGCCGCGGGGGTAACTATGGCTACACCTTC.

This chain connects TRBV5-1 to TRBJ1-1; perhaps TRBD1 as D (5 bases). The germline V gene has CDR1 SGHRS and CDR2 YFSETQ. This CDR3 contains 14 residues. The ends were cut back, 1 base at V and 4 bases at J, with 11 bases in the middle. The CDR3 DNA reads as TGCGCCAGCAGCTTGTCCGGGCAGGGCACTGAAGCTTTCTTT. This codes for CASSLSGQGTEAFF.

This clonotype was observed at least ten times. The chain employs TRBV29-1 and TRBJ2-1, with 11 positions matching TRBD2. Germline CDR1 and CDR2: SQVTM and ANQGSEA. The length of the CDR3 is 15 residues. Germline trimming cut 7 bases from V and 5 bases from J; bases unmatched to any gene: 10. In DNA form, the CDR3 reads TGCAGCGCCTACAATAGCGGGGGGGCCCACAATGAGCAGTTCTTC. This codes for CSAYNSGGAHNEQFF.